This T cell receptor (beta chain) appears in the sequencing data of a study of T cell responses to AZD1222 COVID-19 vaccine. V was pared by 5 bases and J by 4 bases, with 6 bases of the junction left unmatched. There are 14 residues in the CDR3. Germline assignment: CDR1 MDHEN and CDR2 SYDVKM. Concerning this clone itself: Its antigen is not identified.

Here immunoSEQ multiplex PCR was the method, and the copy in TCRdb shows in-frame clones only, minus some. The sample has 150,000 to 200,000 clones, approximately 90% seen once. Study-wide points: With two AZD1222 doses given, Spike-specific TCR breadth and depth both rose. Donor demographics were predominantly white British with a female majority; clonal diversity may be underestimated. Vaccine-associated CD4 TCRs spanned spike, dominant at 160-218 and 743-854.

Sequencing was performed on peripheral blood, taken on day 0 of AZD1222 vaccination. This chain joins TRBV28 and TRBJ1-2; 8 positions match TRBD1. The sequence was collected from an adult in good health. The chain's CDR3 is CASSPGQVSYGYTF. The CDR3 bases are TGTGCCAGCAGTCCGGGACAGGTATCCTATGGCTACACCTTC.